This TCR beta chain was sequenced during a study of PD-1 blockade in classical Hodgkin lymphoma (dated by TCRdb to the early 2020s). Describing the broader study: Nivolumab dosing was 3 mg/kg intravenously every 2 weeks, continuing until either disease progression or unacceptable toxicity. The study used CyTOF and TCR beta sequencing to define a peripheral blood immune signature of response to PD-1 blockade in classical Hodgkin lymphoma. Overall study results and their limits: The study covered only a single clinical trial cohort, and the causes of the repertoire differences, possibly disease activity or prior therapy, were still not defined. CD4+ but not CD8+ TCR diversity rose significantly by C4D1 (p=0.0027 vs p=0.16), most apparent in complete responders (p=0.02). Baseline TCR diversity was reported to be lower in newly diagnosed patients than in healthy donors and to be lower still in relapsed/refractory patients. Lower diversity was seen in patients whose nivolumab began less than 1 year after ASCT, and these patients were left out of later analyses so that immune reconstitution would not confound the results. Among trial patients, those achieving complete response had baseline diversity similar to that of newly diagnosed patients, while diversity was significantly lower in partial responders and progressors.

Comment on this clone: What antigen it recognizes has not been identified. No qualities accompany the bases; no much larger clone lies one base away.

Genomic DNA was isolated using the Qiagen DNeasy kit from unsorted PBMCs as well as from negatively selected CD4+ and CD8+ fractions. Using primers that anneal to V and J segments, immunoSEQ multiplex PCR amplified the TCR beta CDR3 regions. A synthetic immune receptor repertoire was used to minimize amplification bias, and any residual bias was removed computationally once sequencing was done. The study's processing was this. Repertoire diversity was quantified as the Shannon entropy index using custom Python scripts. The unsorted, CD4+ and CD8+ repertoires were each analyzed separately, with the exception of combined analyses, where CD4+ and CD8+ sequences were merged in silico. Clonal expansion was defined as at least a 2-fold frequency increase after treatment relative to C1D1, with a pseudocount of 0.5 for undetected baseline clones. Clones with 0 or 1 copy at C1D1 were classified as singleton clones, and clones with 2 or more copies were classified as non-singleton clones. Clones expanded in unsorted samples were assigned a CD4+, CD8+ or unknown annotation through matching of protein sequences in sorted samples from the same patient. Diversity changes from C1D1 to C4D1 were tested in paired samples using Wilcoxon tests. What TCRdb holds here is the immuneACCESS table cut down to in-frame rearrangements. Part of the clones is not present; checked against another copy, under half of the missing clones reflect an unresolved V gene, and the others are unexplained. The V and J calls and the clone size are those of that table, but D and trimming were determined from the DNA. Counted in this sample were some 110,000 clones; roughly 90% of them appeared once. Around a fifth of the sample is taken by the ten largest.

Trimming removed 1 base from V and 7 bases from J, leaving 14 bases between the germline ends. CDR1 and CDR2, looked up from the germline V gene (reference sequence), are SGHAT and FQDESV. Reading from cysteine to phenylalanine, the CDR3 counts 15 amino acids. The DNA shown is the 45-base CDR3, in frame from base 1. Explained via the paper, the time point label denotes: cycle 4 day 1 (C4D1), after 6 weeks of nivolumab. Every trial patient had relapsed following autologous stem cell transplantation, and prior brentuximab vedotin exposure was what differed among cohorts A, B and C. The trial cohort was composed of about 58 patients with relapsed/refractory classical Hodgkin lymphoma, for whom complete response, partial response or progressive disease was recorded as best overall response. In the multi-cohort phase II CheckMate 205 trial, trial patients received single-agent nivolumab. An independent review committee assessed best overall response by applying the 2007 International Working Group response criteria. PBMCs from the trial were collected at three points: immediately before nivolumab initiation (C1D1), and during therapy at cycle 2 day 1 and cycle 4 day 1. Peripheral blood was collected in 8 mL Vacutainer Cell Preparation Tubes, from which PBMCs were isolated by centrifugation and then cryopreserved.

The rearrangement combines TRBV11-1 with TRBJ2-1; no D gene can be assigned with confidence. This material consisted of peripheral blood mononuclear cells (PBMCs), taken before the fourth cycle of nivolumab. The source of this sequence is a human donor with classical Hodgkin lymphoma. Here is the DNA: TGTGCCAGCAGCTTAGATGGTCTGCTAAGGAATGAGCAGTTCTTC. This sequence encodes CASSLDGLLRNEQFF.